This TCR beta chain derives from a study of T cells after yellow fever vaccination. Study as a whole: Low-cell-number fractions underwent preparation using SMART-Seq v4 Ultra Low Input. Findings of the study overall: On re-exposure, the response was weaker but peaked faster, at day 5 versus 15. Repertoires sorted by FACS could include abundant clonotypes that are contaminants from the bulk population.

Via MiXCR, TCRdb re-called the 5' RACE reads, giving one row per CDR3 protein. Counted here are 250,000 to 350,000 distinct CDR3 sequences, 3.5% to 4.5% occurring once; the ten biggest clones make up just under 20%. In this sample, this clonotype turned up a few times. Its antigen is not known. Germline V gene lookup returns CDR1 SEHNR and CDR2 FQNEAQ (reference sequence). The V end was cut by 1 base, the J end by 7 bases, with 25 bases between. The CDR3 contains 18 residues. The genes are TRBV7-9 and TRBJ1-2; possibly TRBD1 for D (5 bases). This sample comprised PBMCs, obtained 15 days after the yellow fever booster vaccination. This TCR was recovered from a man between 18 and 29 years old who received the YFV17D yellow fever vaccine. CDR3 DNA sequence: TGTGCCAGCAGCTTAGAGCCGGGACCCGGCCCCTCTCTGGGTGGCTACACCTTC. Its protein product is CASSLEPGPGPSLGGYTF.